The 9 T cell receptor beta chains presented below share a single source sample, sequenced in a study of CD8 T cells in ankylosing spondylitis. One entry per CDR3 protein results from TCRdb running MiXCR on the 5' RACE reads. The sample has roughly 700,000 distinct CDR3 sequences; 15% to 20% are singletons. For these receptors, no antigen is known. Study outcomes and limitations: Made up of about eight highly homologous variants, a TCR beta motif appeared characteristic of ankylosing spondylitis blood.

The sequencing sample was made of blood, either unsorted or a sorted T cell fraction (not recorded which). These receptors all come from a male donor with ankylosing spondylitis.

As DNA, the CDR3 is TGTGCCGGGAAGGGGCCAGGCATTCCCGAGCAGTACTTC. As protein: CAGKGPGIPEQYF. This chain links TRBV6-1 with TRBJ2-7; D is perhaps TRBD1 (5 bases). This CDR3 spans 13 amino acids. V lost 11 bases to trimming and J lost 6 bases, with 20 bases between them. Germline V gene data show CDR1 as MNHNS and CDR2 as SASEGT.

The rearrangement joins TRBV5-1 to TRBJ2-2; no reliable D call. The V end lost 2 bases, the J end lost 6 bases, and 14 bases lay between the germline ends. The CDR3 extends over 15 amino acids. Germline V gene sequence: CDR1 SGHRS, CDR2 YFSETQ. The CDR3 DNA is TGCGCCAGCAGCTTTGCGGAGAGAGAGTCCGGGGAGCTGTTTTTT. It is translated as CASSFAERESGELFF.

This clonotype was counted a few times. The V gene is TRBV10-1, the J gene TRBJ1-1, with D unclear. Germline V gene data show CDR1 as WNHNN and CDR2 as SYGVQD (reference sequence). The V gene lost 6 bases and the J gene lost 3 bases, with 11 bases spanning the gap. The length of the CDR3 is 13 residues. The DNA for the CDR3 is TGCGCCAGCAGGGATTCACTCGACACTGAAGCTTTCTTT. This codes for CASRDSLDTEAFF.

The chain employs TRBV11-1 and TRBJ2-3; the match to TRBD2 covers 8 bases. With V trimmed by 2 bases and J by 0 bases, 19 bases remained unmatched. The CDR3 is made up of 21 amino acids. Germline CDR1 SGHAT, CDR2 FQDESV (reference sequence). The CDR3 region has the DNA TGTGCCAGCAGCTTAAAGGGGAGCGGGGGCCGGAGAATTACTAGCACAGATACGCAGTATTTT. Translating gives CASSLKGSGGRRITSTDTQYF.

The CDR3 is CASSYTGALYTEAFF. Here the CDR3 DNA reads TGCGCCAGCAGCTACACAGGGGCCCTCTACACTGAAGCTTTCTTT. The gene calls are TRBV5-1 and TRBJ1-1, with 7 bases lining up with TRBD1. The CDR3 extends over 15 amino acids. V shed 3 bases and J 3 bases; nucleotides not matched to a gene: 8. Per the germline V gene, CDR1 is SGHRS and CDR2 is YFSETQ.

The DNA for the CDR3 is TGCGCCAGCAGCCAAGGGGGGACTAGGAGCACAGATACGCAGTATTTT. This sequence encodes CASSQGGTRSTDTQYF. This rearrangement joins TRBV4-3 to TRBJ2-3; the match to TRBD2 covers 8 bases. CDR3 length: 16 residues. Losses at the gene ends were 1 base for V and 0 bases for J; bases not matched to a gene: 3. Germline V CDR1 and CDR2: LGHNA, YSLEER.

The V and J genes are TRBV29-1 and TRBJ2-7; 8 positions agree with TRBD2. The J segment lost 2 bases and the V segment lost 1 base, leaving 16 bases of the junction unmatched. From germline, CDR1 is SQVTM and CDR2 ANQGSEA. The CDR3 runs 18 residues. In DNA form, the CDR3 reads TGCAGCGTTGAAGGTCTGGCTAGCGGGCGCATCCGGGCCTACGAGCAGTACTTC. Amino acid sequence: CSVEGLASGRIRAYEQYF.

This clonotype has only a few counts. The V call is TRBV12-3 or TRBV12-4, the J call TRBJ1-5; possibly TRBD1 for D (5 bases). Deletions cut 6 bases from V and 6 bases from J, with 18 bases between. The CDR3 has 15 residues. The CDR3 coding sequence is TGTGCCAGCAGCGAGGACCGACTGAGGGGTCAGCCCCAGCATTTT. Amino acid sequence: CASSEDRLRGQPQHF.

Many counts were recorded for this clonotype. This chain joins TRBV5-1 and TRBJ1-1; 9 nucleotides match TRBD1. In germline, CDR1 is SGHRS, CDR2 YFSETQ. The CDR3 sequence is 15 residues long. V trimming: 2 bases; J trimming: 1 base; junction bases outside the gene matches: 3. The CDR3 is CASSFRTGENTEAFF. CDR3 nucleotide sequence: TGCGCCAGCAGCTTCCGGACAGGGGAGAACACTGAAGCTTTCTTT.